The rows below give T cell receptor beta chains drawn from one sample of a study of T-cell memory formation after mild COVID-19. TCRdb redid the calling of the 5' RACE reads with MiXCR, one entry per CDR3 protein. The sample lists some 120,000 distinct CDR3 sequences, more than 15% seen once, with about 15% in the top ten. The sample consisted of PBMCs or a T cell subset sorted from them (not recorded which). Every receptor here comes from an adult woman who had mild COVID-19 (a few samples of this study predate the infection). Cell type and time point are not known. Both conserved end residues are part of each CDR3. Each record gives: J gene, V gene, D gene, clone size, CDR3 protein, CDR3 DNA. The D gene is left open where the match is weak. Only some rows state a clone size, as once, few, many or a class for expanded clones.

TRBJ2-3,TRBV20-1,.,few,CSARDHPDSTDTQYF,TGCAGTGCTAGAGATCATCCGGATAGCACAGATACGCAGTATTTT
TRBJ2-7,TRBV6-5,.,.,CASRAGPEIAEQYF,TGTGCCAGCCGTGCGGGACCCGAAATTGCCGAGCAGTACTTC
TRBJ1-1,TRBV7-9,TRBD1,.,CASSPRGELTGANTEAFF,TGTGCCAGCAGCCCCAGAGGGGAACTGACAGGGGCCAACACTGAAGCTTTCTTT
TRBJ2-5,TRBV7-6,.,.,CASSRPRGLGETQYF,TGTGCCAGCAGCCGTCCCCGGGGGCTCGGAGAGACCCAGTACTTC
TRBJ2-2,TRBV12-3/TRBV12-4,TRBD1,.,CASRTGPNTGELFF,TGTGCCAGCAGGACAGGGCCGAACACCGGGGAGCTGTTTTTT
TRBJ1-1,TRBV20-1,.,.,CSARAWSDGGTEAFF,TGCAGTGCTAGAGCTTGGAGTGATGGGGGCACTGAAGCTTTCTTT
TRBJ1-2,TRBV24-1,.,few,CATSEGHGSYGYTF,TGTGCCACCAGTGAGGGACACGGATCCTATGGCTACACCTTC
TRBJ1-5,TRBV19,TRBD1,few,CASSMDRVQPQHF,TGTGCCAGTAGTATGGACAGGGTTCAGCCCCAGCATTTT
TRBJ2-4,TRBV12-3/TRBV12-4,.,few,CASRVGSGEKDIQYF,TGTGCCAGCAGGGTCGGTTCGGGGGAGAAGGACATTCAGTACTTC
TRBJ2-5,TRBV6-1,.,few,CASGAVLQETQYF,TGTGCCAGCGGAGCGGTCCTCCAAGAGACCCAGTACTTC
TRBJ2-5,TRBV20-1,TRBD1,.,CSAPGTVVETQYF,TGCAGTGCTCCCGGGACAGTAGTGGAGACCCAGTACTTC
TRBJ2-1,TRBV20-1,.,few,CSARDASSARDEQFF,TGCAGTGCTAGAGATGCTTCTAGCGCCAGGGATGAGCAGTTCTTC
TRBJ2-5,TRBV20-1,TRBD2,.,CSAKLRAGAPGLVATQYF,TGCAGTGCTAAACTCCGAGCGGGAGCCCCCGGGCTCGTCGCCACCCAGTACTTC
TRBJ2-5,TRBV3-1,TRBD2,medium-sized,CASSLNSLSGGQETQYF,TGTGCCAGCAGTCTCAACTCATTAAGCGGGGGACAAGAGACCCAGTACTTC
TRBJ2-7,TRBV5-6,.,few,CASSLAQGENEQYF,TGTGCCAGCAGCTTGGCCCAAGGGGAGAACGAGCAGTACTTC
TRBJ2-2,TRBV4-3,.,.,CASSQDLLASVYGELFF,TGCGCCAGCAGCCAAGATTTGCTAGCCTCTGTGTACGGGGAGCTGTTTTTT
TRBJ2-1,TRBV27,.,few,CASSFGLTNEQFF,TGTGCCAGCAGTTTCGGACTTACCAATGAGCAGTTCTTC
TRBJ2-3,TRBV2,.,.,CASLDPDAVTDTQYF,TGTGCCAGCCTGGACCCGGACGCCGTCACAGATACGCAGTATTTT
TRBJ2-4,TRBV25-1,.,.,CASSEVGPEGQNIQYF,TGTGCCAGCAGTGAGGTGGGCCCAGAAGGGCAAAACATTCAGTACTTC
TRBJ2-1,TRBV7-3,.,few,CASSLTWGPSYNEQFF,TGTGCCAGCAGCTTAACCTGGGGGCCGTCCTACAATGAGCAGTTCTTC
TRBJ2-1,TRBV4-1,TRBD2,few,CASSPYGTSDYNEQFF,TGCGCCAGCAGCCCCTACGGGACTAGCGATTACAATGAGCAGTTCTTC
TRBJ2-7,TRBV29-1,TRBD1,few,CSVSGTVTYEQYF,TGCAGCGTTTCTGGGACAGTCACCTACGAGCAGTACTTC
TRBJ1-4,TRBV19,.,few,CASEDVLGKLFF,TGTGCCAGCGAGGACGTGCTGGGAAAACTGTTTTTT
TRBJ2-1,TRBV11-2,TRBD2,few,CASSLGIGTSGINEQFF,TGTGCCAGCAGCTTAGGGATCGGGACTAGCGGGATCAATGAGCAGTTCTTC
TRBJ2-3,TRBV24-1,.,.,CATSEQYPSTDTQYF,TGTGCCACCAGTGAACAGTACCCCAGCACAGATACGCAGTATTTT
TRBJ2-3,TRBV5-1,TRBD2,few,CASSLGLAGVADTQYF,TGCGCCAGCAGCCTAGGACTAGCGGGAGTAGCAGATACGCAGTATTTT
TRBJ2-3,TRBV7-6,.,many,CASSLVSGGTDTQYF,TGTGCCAGCAGCTTAGTTTCAGGGGGCACAGATACGCAGTATTTT
TRBJ2-2,TRBV7-9,.,few,CASRASAREGGTGELFF,TGTGCCAGCCGAGCTAGCGCCCGAGAGGGGGGAACCGGGGAGCTGTTTTTT
TRBJ2-2,TRBV4-1,.,.,CASSQVGWGTGELFF,TGCGCCAGCAGCCAAGTGGGATGGGGAACCGGGGAGCTGTTTTTT
TRBJ1-1,TRBV29-1,.,.,CSVSGRLNTEAFF,TGCAGCGTTTCGGGACGGTTGAACACTGAAGCTTTCTTT
TRBJ1-1,TRBV6-5,.,.,CASSEGLLNTEAFF,TGTGCCAGCAGTGAGGGACTGCTGAACACTGAAGCTTTCTTT